This T cell receptor beta chain is from a study of blood T cell repertoires in COVID-19. Study-level background: Samples came from the United States, Italy and Spain, spanning acute and convalescent COVID-19. The cDNA or gDNA used as material had been derived from T cells, B-cell-depleted T cells, or PBMCs.

This CDR3 region has 14 residues. The V end lost 10 bases, the J end lost 4 bases, and 17 bases lay between the germline ends. CDR1 ENHRY and CDR2 SYGVKD come from the germline V gene. The assay was immunoSEQ multiplex PCR, and TCRdb's table has in-frame clones only and misses some. Found here are about 100,000 clones, roughly 90% of them singletons; the top ten hold roughly 7.3%. The sequenced material came from peripheral blood. This receptor was taken from a man younger than 40 in a cohort sampled during active COVID-19. J is TRBJ2-1 and V is TRBV10-3, with D possibly matching TRBD2 (6 bases). The CDR3, as DNA: TGTGCCACCGAGGCGGGAAGAACGTACAATGAGCAGTTCTTC. Residues: CATEAGRTYNEQFF.